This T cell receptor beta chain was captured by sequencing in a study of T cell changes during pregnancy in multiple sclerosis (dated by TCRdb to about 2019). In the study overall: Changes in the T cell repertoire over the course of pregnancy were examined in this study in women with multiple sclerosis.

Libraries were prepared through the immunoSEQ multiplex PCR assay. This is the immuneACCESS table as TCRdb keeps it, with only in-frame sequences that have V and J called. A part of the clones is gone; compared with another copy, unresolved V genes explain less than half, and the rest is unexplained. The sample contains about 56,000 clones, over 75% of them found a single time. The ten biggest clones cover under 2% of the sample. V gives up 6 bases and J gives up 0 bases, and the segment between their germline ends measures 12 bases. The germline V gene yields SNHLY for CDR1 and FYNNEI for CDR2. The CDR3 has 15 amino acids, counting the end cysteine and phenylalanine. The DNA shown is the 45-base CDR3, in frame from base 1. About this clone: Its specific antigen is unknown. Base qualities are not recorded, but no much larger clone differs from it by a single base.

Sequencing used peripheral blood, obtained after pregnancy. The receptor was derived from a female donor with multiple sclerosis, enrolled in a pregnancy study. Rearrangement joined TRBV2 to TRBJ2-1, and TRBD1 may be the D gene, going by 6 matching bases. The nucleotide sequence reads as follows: TGTGCCAGCAGGAACGACAGGAGCTCCTACAATGAGCAGTTCTTC. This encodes CASRNDRSSYNEQFF. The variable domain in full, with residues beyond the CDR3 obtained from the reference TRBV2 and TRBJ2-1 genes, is EPEVTQTPSHQVTQMGQEVILRCVPISNHLYFYWYRQILGQKVEFLVSFYNNEISEKSEIFDDQFSVERPDGSNFTLKIRSTKLEDSAMYFCASRNDRSSYNEQFFGPGTRLTVL.